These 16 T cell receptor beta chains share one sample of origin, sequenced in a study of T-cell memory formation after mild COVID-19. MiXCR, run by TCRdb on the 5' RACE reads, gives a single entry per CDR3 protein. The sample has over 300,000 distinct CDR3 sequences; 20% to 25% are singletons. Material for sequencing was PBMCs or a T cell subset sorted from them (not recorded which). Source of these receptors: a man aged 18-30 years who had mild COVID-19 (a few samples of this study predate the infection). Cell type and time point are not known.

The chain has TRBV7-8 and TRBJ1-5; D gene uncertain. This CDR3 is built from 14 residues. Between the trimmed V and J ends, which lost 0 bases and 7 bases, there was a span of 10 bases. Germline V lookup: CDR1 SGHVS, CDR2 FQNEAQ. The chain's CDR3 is CASSLAVGQQPQHF. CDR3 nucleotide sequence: TGTGCCAGCAGCTTAGCAGTGGGTCAACAGCCCCAGCATTTT.

CDR3 DNA: TGTGCCAGCAGTTCGCAAAACCTCGTCAATGAGCAGTTCTTC. This translates into CASSSQNLVNEQFF. The chain carries TRBV6-5 and TRBJ2-1; no definite D call. The CDR3 consists of 14 residues. Germline CDR1 is MNHEY and CDR2 is SVGAGI. With 4 bases removed from V and 6 bases from J, the gap between germline ends came to 13 bases.

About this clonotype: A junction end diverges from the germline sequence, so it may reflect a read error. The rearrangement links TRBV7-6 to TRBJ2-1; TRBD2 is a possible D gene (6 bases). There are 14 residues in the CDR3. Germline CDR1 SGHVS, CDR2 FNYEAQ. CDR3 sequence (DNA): TGTGCCAGCAGCCCCGGGGACTCGTACAATGAGCAGTGCTTC. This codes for CASSPGDSYNEQCF.

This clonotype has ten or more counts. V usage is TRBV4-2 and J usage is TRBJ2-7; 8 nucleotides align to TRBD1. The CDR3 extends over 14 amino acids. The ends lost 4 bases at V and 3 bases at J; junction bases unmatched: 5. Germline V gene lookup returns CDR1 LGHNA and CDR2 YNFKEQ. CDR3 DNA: TGTGCCAGCAGCCCCGGACAGGGAGACTACGAGCAGTACTTC. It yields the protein CASSPGQGDYEQYF.

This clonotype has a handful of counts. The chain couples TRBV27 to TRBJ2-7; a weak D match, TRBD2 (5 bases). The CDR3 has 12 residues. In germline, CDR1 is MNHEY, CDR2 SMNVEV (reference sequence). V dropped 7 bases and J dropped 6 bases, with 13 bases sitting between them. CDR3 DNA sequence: TGTGCCAGCATTGAATCGGGGTCCGAGCAGTACTTC. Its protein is CASIESGSEQYF.

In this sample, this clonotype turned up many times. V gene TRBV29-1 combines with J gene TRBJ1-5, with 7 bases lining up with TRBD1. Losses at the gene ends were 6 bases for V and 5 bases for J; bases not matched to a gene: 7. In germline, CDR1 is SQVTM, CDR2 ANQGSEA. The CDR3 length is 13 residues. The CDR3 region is CSVRQGEHQPQHF. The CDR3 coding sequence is TGCAGCGTCAGACAGGGAGAGCATCAGCCCCAGCATTTT. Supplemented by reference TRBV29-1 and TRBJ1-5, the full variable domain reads SAVISQKPSRDICQRGTSLTIQCQVDSQVTMMFWYRQQPGQSLTLIATANQGSEATYESGFVIDKFPISRPNLTFSTLTVSNMSPEDSSIYLCSVRQGEHQPQHFGDGTRLSIL.

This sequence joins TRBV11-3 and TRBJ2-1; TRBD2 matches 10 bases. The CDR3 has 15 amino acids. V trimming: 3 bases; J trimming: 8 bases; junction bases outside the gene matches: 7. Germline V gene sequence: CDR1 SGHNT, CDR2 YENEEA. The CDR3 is CASSFGLAGGYEQFF. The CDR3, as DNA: TGTGCCAGCAGCTTTGGGTTAGCGGGGGGTTATGAGCAGTTCTTC.

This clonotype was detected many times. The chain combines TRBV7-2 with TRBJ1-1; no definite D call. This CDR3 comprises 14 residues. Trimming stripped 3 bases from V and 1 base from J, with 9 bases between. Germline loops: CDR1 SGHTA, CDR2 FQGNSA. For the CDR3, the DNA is TGTGCCAGCAGCTTGGGTGGAGGGAACACTGAAGCTTTCTTT. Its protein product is CASSLGGGNTEAFF.

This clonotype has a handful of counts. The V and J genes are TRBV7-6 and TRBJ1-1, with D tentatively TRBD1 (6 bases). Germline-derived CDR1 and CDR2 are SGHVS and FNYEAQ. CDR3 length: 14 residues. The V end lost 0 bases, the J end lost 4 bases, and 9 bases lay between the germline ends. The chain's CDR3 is CASSLATQGTEAFF. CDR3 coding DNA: TGTGCCAGCAGCTTAGCAACACAGGGCACTGAAGCTTTCTTT.

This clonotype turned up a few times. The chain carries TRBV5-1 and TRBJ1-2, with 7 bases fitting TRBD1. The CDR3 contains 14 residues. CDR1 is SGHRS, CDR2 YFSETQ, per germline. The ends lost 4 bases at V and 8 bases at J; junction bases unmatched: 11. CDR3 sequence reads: CASSGGTVDGGYTF. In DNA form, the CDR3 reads TGCGCCAGCAGCGGGGGGACAGTCGACGGCGGCTACACCTTC.

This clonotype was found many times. CDR3 protein: CASSQTRAAEAFF. The CDR3 nucleotides read TGCGCCAGCAGCCAAACAAGGGCCGCTGAAGCTTTCTTT. The chain employs TRBV4-1 and TRBJ1-1; D unclear. CDR1 is MGHRA, CDR2 YSYEKL, per germline. CDR3 length: 13 residues. Trimming pared 2 bases from V and 6 bases from J, leaving 10 bases between.

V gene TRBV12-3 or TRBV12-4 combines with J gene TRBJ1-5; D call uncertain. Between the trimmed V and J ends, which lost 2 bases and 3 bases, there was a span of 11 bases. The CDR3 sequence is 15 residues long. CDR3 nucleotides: TGTGCCAGCAGTTTAATGGGCGGTACCAATCAGCCCCAGCATTTT. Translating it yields CASSLMGGTNQPQHF.

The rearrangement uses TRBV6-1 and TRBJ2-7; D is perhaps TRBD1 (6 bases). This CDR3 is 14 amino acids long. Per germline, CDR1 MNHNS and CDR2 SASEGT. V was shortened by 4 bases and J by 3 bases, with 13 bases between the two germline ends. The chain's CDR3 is CASSAQGYGYEQYF. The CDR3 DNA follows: TGTGCCAGCAGTGCCCAGGGGTACGGCTACGAGCAGTACTTC.

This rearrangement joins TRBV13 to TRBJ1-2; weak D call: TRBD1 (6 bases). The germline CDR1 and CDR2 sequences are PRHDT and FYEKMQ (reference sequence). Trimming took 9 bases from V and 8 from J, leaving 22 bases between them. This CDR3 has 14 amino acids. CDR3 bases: TGTGCCAGTGAGAGAACCAGGGGCACTGGAGGCTACACCTTC. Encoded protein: CASERTRGTGGYTF. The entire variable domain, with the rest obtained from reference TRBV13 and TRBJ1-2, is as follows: AAGVIQSPRHLIKEKRETATLKCYPIPRHDTVYWYQQGPGQDPQFLISFYEKMQSDKGSIPDRFSAQQFSDYHSELNMSSLELGDSALYFCASERTRGTGGYTFGSGTRLTVV.

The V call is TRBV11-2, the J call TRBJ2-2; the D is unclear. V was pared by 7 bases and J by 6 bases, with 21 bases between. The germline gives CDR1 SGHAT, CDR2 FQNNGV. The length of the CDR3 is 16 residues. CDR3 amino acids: CASTKTHEPLAGELFF. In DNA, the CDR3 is TGTGCCAGCACCAAAACCCACGAACCGTTGGCCGGGGAGCTGTTTTTT.

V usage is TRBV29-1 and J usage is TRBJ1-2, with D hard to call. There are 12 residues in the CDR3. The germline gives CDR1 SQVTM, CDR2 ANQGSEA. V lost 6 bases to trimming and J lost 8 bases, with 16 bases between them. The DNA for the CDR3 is TGCAGCGTCACCCACAGAGCTTGGGGCTACACCTTC. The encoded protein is CSVTHRAWGYTF.